This paragraph reports one T cell receptor (beta chain). What it recognizes is unknown. The record originates from a study of T-cell memory formation after mild COVID-19. Findings and caveats of the study: Detection of some responders pre-infection suggested pre-existing cross-reactive memory T cells participated. CD4+ contracting clones lay mainly in CM and EM, CD8+ ones in EMRA.

TCRdb independently ran MiXCR on the 5' RACE reads; one entry per CDR3 protein. In the table there are 190,000 or so distinct CDR3 sequences, over 20% of which are singletons. CDR1 is SGDLS and CDR2 is YYNGEE in the germline V gene. Trimming shortened V by 7 bases and J by 7 bases, and 9 bases separated the two germline ends. The CDR3 loop spans 11 amino acids. The rearrangement joins TRBV9 to TRBJ2-1, with D uncertain. Sequenced input: PBMCs or a T cell subset sorted from them (not recorded which). This clonotype originated in an adult woman who had mild COVID-19 (a few samples of this study predate the infection). Cell type and time point are not known. In nucleotides, the CDR3 is TGTGCCAGCGCATGGGGAAATGAGCAGTTCTTC. It translates to CASAWGNEQFF.